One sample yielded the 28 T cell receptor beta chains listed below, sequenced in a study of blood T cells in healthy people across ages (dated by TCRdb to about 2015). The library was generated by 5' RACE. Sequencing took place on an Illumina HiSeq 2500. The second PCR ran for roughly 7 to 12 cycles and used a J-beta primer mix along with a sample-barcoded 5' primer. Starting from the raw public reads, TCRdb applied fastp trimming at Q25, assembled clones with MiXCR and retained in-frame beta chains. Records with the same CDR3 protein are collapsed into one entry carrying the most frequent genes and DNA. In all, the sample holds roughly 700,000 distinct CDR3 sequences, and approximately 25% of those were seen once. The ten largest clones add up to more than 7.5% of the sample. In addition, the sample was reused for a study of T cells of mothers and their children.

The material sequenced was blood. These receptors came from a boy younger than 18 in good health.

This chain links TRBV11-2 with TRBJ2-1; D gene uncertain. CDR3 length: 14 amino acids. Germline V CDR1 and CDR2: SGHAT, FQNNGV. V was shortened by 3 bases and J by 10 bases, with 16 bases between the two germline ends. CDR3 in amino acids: CASSFSYRQGEQFF. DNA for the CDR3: TGTGCCAGCAGCTTCTCTTACCGGCAAGGGGAGCAGTTCTTC.

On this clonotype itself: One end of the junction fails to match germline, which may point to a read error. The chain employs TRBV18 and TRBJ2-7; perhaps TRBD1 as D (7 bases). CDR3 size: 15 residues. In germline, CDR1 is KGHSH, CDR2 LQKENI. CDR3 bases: TGTGCCAGCTCACCGTCGGCAGGGGGGCTTTACGAGCAGCACTTC. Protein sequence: CASSPSAGGLYEQHF.

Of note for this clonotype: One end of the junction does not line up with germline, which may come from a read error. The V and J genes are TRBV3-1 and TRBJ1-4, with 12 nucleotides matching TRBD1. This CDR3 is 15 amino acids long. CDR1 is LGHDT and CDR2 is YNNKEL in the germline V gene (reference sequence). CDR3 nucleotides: TGTGCCGGCAGCCAGGGGACAGGGGGCCAAGGAAAACTGTTTTTT. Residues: CAGSQGTGGQGKLFF.

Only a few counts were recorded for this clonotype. The CDR3 loop reads CASSLAGNTYNEQFF. In DNA form, the CDR3 reads TGTGCCAGCAGCTTAGCAGGGAACACCTACAATGAGCAGTTCTTC. The V call is TRBV7-2, the J call TRBJ2-1; no clear D. This CDR3 contains 15 residues. Trimming stripped 0 bases from V and 2 bases from J, with 8 bases between. Germline-derived CDR1 and CDR2 are SGHTA and FQGNSA.

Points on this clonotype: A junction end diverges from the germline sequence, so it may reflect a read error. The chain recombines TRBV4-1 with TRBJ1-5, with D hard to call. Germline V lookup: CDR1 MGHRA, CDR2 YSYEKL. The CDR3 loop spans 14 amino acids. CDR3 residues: CASSQETSKQPQHF. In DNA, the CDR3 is TGCGCCAGCAGCCAAGAGACTAGCAAACAGCCCCAGCATTTT.

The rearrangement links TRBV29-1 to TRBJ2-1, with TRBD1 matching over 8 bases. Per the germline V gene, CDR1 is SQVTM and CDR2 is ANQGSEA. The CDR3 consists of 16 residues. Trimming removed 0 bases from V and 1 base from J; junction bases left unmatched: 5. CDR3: CSVEDPDRESYNEQFF. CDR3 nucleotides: TGCAGCGTTGAAGATCCGGACAGGGAGTCCTACAATGAGCAGTTCTTC.

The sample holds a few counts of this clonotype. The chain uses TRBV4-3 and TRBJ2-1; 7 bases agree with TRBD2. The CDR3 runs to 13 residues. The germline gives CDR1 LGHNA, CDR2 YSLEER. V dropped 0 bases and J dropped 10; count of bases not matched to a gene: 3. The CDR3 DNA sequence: TGCGCCAGCAGCCAAGATGTGGGGGGGGAGCAGTTCTTC. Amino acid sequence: CASSQDVGGEQFF.

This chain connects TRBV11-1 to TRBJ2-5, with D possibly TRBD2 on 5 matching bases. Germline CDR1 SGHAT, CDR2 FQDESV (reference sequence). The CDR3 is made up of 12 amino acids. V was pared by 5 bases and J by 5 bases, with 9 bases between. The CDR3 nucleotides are TGTGCCAGCAGCGACCAGCGGGAGACCCAGTACTTC. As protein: CASSDQRETQYF.

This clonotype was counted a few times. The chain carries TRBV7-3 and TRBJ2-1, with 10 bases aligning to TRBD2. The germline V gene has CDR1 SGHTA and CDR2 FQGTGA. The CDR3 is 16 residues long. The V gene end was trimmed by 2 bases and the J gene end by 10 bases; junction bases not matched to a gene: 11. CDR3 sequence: CASSLGAGGHLGEQFF. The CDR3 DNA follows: TGTGCCAGCAGCTTAGGAGCGGGGGGGCACCTCGGCGAGCAGTTCTTC.

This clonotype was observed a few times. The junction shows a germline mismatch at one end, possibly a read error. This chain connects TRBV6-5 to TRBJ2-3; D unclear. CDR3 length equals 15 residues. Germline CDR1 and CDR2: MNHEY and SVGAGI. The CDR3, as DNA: TGTACCAGCAGTTACTCGATGGCAGACACAGATACGCAGTATTTT. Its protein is CTSSYSMADTDTQYF.

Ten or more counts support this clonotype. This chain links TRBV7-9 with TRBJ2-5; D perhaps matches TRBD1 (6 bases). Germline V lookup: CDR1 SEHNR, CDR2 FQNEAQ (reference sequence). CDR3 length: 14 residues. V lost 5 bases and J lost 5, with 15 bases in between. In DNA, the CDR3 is TGTGCCAGCAGCACTATACTTCAGGGGGAGACCCAGTACTTC. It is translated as CASSTILQGETQYF.

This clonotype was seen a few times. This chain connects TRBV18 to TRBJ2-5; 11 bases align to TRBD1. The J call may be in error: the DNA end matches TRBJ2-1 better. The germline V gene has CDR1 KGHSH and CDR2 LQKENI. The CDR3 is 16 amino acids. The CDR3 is CASSRTGGALGNEQFF. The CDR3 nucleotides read TGTGCCAGCTCAAGGACAGGGGGCGCGCTGGGTAATGAGCAGTTCTTC.

This CDR3 is CASILRTGEGGYGYTF. CDR3 nucleotide sequence: TGTGCCAGCATCCTGCGGACAGGGGAGGGAGGCTATGGCTACACCTTC. The V and J genes are TRBV6-1 and TRBJ1-2, with 9 bases fitting TRBD1. V was clipped by 7 bases and J by 4 bases; unmatched bases: 13. Looked up from germline, CDR1 is MNHNS and CDR2 is SASEGT. CDR3 length: 16 residues.

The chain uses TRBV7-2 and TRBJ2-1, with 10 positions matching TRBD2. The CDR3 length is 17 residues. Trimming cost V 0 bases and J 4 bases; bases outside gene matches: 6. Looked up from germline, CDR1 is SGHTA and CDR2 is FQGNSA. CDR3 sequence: CASSLAGLAGAYNEQFF. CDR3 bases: TGTGCCAGCAGCTTAGCCGGCCTAGCGGGGGCATACAATGAGCAGTTCTTC.

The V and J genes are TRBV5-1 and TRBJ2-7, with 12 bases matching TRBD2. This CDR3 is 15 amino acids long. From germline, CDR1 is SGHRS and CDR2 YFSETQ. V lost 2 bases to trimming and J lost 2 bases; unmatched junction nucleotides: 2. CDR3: CASSFWTSGAYEQYF. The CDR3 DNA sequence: TGCGCCAGCAGCTTTTGGACTAGCGGGGCCTACGAGCAGTACTTC.

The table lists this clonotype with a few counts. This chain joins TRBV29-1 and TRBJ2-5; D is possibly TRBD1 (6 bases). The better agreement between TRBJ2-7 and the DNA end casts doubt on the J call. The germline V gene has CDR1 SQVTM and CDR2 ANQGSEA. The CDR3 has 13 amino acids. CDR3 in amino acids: CSVRADRTYEQYF. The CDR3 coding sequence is TGCAGCGTTCGCGCCGACAGGACCTACGAGCAGTACTTC.

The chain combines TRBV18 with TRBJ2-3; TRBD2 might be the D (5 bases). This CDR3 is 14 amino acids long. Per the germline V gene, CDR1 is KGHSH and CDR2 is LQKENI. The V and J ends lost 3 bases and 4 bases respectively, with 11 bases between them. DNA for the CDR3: TGTGCCAGCTCACCGCCCGGGATGGCAGATACGCAGTATTTT. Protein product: CASSPPGMADTQYF.

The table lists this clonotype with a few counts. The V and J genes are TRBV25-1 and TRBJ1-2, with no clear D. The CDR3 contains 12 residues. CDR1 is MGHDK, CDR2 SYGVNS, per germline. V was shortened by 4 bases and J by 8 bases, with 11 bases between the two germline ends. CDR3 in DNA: TGTGCCAGCAGTGTCGCCGTCGGGGGCTACACCTTC. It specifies CASSVAVGGYTF.

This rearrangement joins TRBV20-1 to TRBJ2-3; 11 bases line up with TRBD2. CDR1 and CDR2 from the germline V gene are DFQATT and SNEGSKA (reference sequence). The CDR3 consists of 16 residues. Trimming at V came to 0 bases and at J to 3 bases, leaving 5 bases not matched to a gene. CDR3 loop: CSARDPLAGGTDTQYF. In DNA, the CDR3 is TGCAGTGCTAGAGATCCGCTAGCGGGGGGAACAGATACGCAGTATTTT.

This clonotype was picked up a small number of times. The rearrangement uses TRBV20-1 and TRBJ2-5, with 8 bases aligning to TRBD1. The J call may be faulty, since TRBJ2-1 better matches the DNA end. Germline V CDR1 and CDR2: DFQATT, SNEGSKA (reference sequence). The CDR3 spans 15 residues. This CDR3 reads CSASSGQGTNNEQFF. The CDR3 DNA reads TGCAGTGCTAGCTCCGGACAGGGTACTAACAATGAGCAGTTCTTC.

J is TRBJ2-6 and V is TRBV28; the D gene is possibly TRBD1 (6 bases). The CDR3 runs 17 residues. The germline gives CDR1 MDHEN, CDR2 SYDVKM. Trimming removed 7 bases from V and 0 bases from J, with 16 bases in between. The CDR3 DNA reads TGTGCCAGCACCCAGGACAGCAAAGGCTCTGGGGCCAACGTCCTGACTTTC. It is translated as CASTQDSKGSGANVLTF.

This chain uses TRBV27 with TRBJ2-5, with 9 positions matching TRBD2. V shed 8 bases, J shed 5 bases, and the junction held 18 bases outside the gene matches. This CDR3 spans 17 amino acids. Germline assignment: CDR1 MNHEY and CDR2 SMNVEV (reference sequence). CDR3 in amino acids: CASLTAIAGVGGETQYF. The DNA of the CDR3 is TGTGCCAGCTTAACGGCGATAGCGGGAGTCGGGGGGGAGACCCAGTACTTC.

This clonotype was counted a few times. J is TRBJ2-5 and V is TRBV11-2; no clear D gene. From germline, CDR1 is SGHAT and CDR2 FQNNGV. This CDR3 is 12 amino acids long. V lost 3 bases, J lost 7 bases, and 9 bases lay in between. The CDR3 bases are TGTGCCAGCAGCTTGCAGCTCGCGACCCAGTACTTC. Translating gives CASSLQLATQYF. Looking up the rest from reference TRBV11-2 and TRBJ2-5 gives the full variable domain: EAGVAQSPRYKIIEKRQSVAFWCNPISGHATLYWYQQILGQGPKLLIQFQNNGVVDDSQLPKDRFSAERLKGVDSTLKIQPAKLEDSAVYLCASSLQLATQYFGPGTRLLVL.

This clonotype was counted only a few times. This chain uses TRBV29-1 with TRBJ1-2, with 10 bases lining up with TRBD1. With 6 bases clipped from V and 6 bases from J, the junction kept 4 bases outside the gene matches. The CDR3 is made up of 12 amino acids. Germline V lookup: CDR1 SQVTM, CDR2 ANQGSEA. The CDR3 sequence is CSVGQGSNGYTF. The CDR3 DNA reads TGCAGCGTGGGACAGGGGTCAAATGGCTACACCTTC. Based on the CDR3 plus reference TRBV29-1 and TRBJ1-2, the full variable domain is SAVISQKPSRDICQRGTSLTIQCQVDSQVTMMFWYRQQPGQSLTLIATANQGSEATYESGFVIDKFPISRPNLTFSTLTVSNMSPEDSSIYLCSVGQGSNGYTFGSGTRLTVV.

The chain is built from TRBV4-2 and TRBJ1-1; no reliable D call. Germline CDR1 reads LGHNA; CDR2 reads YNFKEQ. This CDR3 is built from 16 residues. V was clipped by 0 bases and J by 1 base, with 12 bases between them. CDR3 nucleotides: TGTGCCAGCAGCCAAGATCTTATGGGAGCGAACACTGAAGCTTTCTTT. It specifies CASSQDLMGANTEAFF.

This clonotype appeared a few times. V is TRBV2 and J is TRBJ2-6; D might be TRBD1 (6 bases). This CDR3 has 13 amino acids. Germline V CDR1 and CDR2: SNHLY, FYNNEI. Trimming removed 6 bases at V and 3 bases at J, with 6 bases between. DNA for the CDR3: TGTGCCAGCAGACAGGGTGGGGCCAACGTCCTGACTTTC. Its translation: CASRQGGANVLTF.

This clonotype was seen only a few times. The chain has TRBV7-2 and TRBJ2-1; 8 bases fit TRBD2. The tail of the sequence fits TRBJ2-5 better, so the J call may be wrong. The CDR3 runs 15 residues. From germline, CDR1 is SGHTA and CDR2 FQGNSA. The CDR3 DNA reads TGTGCCAGCAGCCGTGCGGGGGGAGGGCAAGAGACCCAGTACTTC. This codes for CASSRAGGGQETQYF.

Written as DNA, the CDR3 is TGTGCCACAGGACAGGGGTCCTACAATGAGCAGTTCTTC. This codes for CATGQGSYNEQFF. V and J are TRBV6-5 and TRBJ2-1, with TRBD1 identical over 9 bases. The V segment lost 10 bases and the J segment 1 base; nucleotides outside the gene matches: 2. This CDR3 has 13 amino acids. Germline lookup yields CDR1 MNHEY and CDR2 SVGAGI.